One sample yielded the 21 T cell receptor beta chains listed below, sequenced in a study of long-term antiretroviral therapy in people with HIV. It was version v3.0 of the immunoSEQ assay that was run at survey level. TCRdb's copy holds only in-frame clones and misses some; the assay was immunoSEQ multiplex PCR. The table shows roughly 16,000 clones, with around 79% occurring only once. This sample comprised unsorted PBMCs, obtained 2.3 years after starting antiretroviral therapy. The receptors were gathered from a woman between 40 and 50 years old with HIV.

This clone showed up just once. The CDR3 nucleotides read TGTGCCTCCGGGAGGTACGAGCAGTACTTC. Its protein product is CASGRYEQYF. J is TRBJ2-7 and V is TRBV30, with 7 bases that match TRBD2. Germline CDR1 reads GTSNPN; CDR2 reads SVGIG (reference sequence). The length of the CDR3 is 10 residues. Germline trimming cut 7 bases from V and 4 bases from J; bases unmatched to any gene: 1.

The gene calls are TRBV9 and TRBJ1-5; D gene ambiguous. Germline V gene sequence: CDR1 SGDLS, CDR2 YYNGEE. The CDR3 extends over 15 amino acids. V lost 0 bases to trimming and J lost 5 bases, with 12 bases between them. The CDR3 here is CASSVEGGWDQPQHF. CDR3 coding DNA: TGTGCCAGCAGCGTAGAGGGAGGGTGGGATCAGCCCCAGCATTTT.

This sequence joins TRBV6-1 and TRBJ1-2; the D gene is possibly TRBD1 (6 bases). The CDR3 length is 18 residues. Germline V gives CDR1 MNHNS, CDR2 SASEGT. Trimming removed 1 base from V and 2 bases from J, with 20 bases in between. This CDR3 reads CASSEDRERYQLNYGYTF. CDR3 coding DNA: TGTGCCAGCAGTGAAGACAGGGAAAGGTACCAATTGAACTATGGCTACACCTTC.

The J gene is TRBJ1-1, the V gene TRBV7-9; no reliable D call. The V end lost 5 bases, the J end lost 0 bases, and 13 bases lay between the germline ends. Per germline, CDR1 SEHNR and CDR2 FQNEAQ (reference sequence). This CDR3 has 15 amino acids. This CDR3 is CASSAVAGVNTEAFF. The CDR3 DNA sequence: TGTGCCAGCAGCGCCGTTGCCGGTGTGAACACTGAAGCTTTCTTT.

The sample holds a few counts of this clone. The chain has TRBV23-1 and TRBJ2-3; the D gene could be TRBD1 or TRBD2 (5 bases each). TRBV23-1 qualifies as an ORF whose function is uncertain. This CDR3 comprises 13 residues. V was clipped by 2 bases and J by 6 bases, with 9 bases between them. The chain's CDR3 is CASSQGDPDTQYF. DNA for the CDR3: TGCGCCAGCAGTCAAGGGGACCCCGATACGCAGTATTTT.

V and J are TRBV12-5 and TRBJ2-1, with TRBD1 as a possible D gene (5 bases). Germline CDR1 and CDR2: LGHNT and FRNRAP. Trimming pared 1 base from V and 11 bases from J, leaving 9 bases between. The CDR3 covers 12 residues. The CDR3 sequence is CASGLGQLKQFF. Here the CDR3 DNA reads TGTGCTAGTGGTTTGGGACAGCTTAAGCAGTTCTTC.

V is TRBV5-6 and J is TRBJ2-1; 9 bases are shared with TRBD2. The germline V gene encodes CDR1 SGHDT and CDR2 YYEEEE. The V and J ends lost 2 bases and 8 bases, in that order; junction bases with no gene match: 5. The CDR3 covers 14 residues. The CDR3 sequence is CASSFSGSLHEQFF. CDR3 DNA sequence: TGTGCCAGCAGCTTTAGCGGGAGTCTGCATGAGCAGTTCTTC.

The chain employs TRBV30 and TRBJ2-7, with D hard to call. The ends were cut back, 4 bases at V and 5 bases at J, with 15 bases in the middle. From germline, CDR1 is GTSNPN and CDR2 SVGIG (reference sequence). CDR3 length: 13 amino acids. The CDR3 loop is CAWNPTPGNEQYF. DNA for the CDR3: TGTGCCTGGAACCCTACGCCGGGCAACGAGCAGTACTTC.

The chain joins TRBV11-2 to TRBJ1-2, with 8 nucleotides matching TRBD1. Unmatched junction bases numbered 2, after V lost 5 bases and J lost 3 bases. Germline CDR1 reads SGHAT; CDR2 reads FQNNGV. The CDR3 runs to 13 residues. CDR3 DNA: TGTGCCAGCAGCCAGGACAGGGACTATGGCTACACCTTC. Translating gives CASSQDRDYGYTF.

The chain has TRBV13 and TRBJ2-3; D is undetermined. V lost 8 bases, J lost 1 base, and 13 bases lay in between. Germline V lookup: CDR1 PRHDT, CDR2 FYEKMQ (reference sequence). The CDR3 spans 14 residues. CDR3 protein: CASSAPLRTDTQYF. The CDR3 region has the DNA TGTGCCAGCTCGGCGCCTCTACGCACAGATACGCAGTATTTT.

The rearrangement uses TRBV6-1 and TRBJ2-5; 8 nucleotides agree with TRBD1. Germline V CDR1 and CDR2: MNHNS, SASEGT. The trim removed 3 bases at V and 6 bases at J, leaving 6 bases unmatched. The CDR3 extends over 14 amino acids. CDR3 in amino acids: CASSERTGWQTQYF. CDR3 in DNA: TGTGCCAGCAGTGAGCGGACAGGGTGGCAGACCCAGTACTTC.

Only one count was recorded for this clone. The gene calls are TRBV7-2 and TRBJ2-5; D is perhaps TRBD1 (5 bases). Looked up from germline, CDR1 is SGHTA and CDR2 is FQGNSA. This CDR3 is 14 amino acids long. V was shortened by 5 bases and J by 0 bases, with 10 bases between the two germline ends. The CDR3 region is CASSQGENQETQYF. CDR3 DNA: TGTGCCAGCAGCCAAGGGGAAAACCAAGAGACCCAGTACTTC.

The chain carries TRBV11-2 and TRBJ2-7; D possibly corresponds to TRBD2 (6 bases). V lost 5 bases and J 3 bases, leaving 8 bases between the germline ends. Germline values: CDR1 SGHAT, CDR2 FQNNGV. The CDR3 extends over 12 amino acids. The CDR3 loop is CASSPGGYEQYF. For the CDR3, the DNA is TGTGCCAGCAGCCCCGGGGGCTACGAGCAGTACTTC. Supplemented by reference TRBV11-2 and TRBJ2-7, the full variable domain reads EAGVAQSPRYKIIEKRQSVAFWCNPISGHATLYWYQQILGQGPKLLIQFQNNGVVDDSQLPKDRFSAERLKGVDSTLKIQPAKLEDSAVYLCASSPGGYEQYFGPGTRLTVT.

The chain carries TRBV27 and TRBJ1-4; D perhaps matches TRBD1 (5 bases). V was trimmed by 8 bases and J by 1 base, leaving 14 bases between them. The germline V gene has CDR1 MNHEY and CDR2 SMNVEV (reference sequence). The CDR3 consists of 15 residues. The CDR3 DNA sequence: TGTGCCAGCCAAAAGTGGGGGTTAACTAATGAAAAACTGTTTTTT. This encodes CASQKWGLTNEKLFF.

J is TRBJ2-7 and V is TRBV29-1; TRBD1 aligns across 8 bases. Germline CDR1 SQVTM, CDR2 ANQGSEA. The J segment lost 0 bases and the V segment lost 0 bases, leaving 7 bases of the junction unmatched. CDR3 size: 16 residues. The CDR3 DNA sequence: TGCAGCGTTGAAGAGTTCACCGGGACAGGCTCCTACGAGCAGTACTTC. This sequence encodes CSVEEFTGTGSYEQYF.

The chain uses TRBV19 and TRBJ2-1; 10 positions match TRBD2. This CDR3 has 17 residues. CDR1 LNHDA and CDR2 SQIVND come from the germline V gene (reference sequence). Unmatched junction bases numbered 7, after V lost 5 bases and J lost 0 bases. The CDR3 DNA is TGTGCCAGTAGTCTCCCTAGCGGGAGCTCCTCCTACAATGAGCAGTTCTTC. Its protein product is CASSLPSGSSSYNEQFF.

This CDR3 is CASSPSRRDSPLHF. CDR3 nucleotides: TGTGCCAGCAGCCCCTCTAGGCGGGATTCACCCCTCCACTTT. This chain connects TRBV6-6 to TRBJ1-6; D is ambiguous. Germline V gives CDR1 MNHNY, CDR2 SVGAGI (reference sequence). Trimming shortened V by 6 bases and J by 8 bases, and 14 bases separated the two germline ends. There are 14 residues in the CDR3.

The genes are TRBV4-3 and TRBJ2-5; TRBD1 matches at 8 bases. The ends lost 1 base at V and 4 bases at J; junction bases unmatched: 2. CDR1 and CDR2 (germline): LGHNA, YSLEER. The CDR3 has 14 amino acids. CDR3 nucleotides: TGCGCCAGCAGCCAAGGGACAGGGAGAGAGACCCAGTACTTC. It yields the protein CASSQGTGRETQYF.

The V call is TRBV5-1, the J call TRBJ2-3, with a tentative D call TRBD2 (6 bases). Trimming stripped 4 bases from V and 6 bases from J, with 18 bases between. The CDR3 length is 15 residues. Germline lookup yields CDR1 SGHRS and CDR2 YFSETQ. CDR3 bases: TGCGCCAGCAGCCCCGCAAGGGACCGGGGGGATACGCAGTATTTT. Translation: CASSPARDRGDTQYF.

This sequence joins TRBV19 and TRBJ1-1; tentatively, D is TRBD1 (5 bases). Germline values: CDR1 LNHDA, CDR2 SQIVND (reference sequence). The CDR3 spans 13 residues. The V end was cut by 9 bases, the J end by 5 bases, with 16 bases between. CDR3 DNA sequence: TGTGCCAGCCGGGACTGGGAAGAGACTGAAGCTTTCTTT. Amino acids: CASRDWEETEAFF.

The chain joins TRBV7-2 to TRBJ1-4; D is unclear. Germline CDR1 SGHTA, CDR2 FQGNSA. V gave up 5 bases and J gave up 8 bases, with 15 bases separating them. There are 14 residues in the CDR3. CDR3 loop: CASSARGLGEKLFF. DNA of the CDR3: TGTGCCAGCAGCGCCCGCGGGCTAGGGGAAAAACTGTTTTTT.